Listed below are T cell receptor beta chains from one sample, sequenced in a study of cytomegalovirus exposure and HLA in healthy donors. Sequenced by immunoSEQ multiplex PCR; TCRdb stores in-frame clones only, minus some. Here the sample spans about 130,000 clones, approximately 80% being singletons. The sequencing input was PBMCs. The receptors shown here come from a male donor in good health and CMV-seropositive. CDR3s include the opening cysteine and the closing phenylalanine or tryptophan. A D gene is named only where the DNA matches it firmly.

V gene	J gene	CDR3 length	D gene	CDR3 DNA	CDR3 protein
TRBV2	TRBJ2-7	13	-	TGTGCCAGCAGTGAAAGATTGGGCCGCGAGCAGTACTTC	CASSERLGREQYF
TRBV7-9	TRBJ2-5	17	TRBD2	TGTGCCAGCAGCCCACGAGCGGCTAGCGGGACTCAAGAGACCCAGTACTTC	CASSPRAASGTQETQYF
TRBV11-2	TRBJ2-2	13	-	TGTGCCAGCAGCTGGGAGACAACCGGGGAGCTGTTTTTT	CASSWETTGELFF
TRBV15	TRBJ1-1	16	-	TGTGCCACCAGCAGAGAGGGTAGGGGAAGAAGGACTGAAGCTTTCTTT	CATSREGRGRRTEAFF
TRBV2	TRBJ2-7	14	TRBD2	TGTGCCAGCTCCGGGACTAGCGCTAGGTACGAGCAGTACTTC	CASSGTSARYEQYF
TRBV7-3	TRBJ2-2	16	-	TGTGCCAGCAGCCCAGGCAGGGCAGTGGACACCGGGGAGCTGTTTTTT	CASSPGRAVDTGELFF
TRBV4-1	TRBJ2-1	14	-	TGCGCCAGCGGAACGGGGACAACCTACAATGAGCAGTTCTTC	CASGTGTTYNEQFF
TRBV27	TRBJ1-2	15	-	TGTGCCAGCAGTTTATCCACGAGTTTTAACTATGGCTACACCTTC	CASSLSTSFNYGYTF
TRBV9	TRBJ1-3	18	TRBD1	TGTGCCAGCAGCGTAACGATGGGGGGACAGGGGTCCGGAAACACCATATATTTT	CASSVTMGGQGSGNTIYF
TRBV5-6	TRBJ2-3	19	-	TGTGCCAGCAGCTTGGCAGGGGGGTGGTCGAGGGCTTCGAGGCGCACGCAGTATTTT	CASSLAGGWSRASRRTQYF
TRBV15	TRBJ2-7	15	-	TGTGCCACCAGCAGAGATCAATGGAGTGGGTCTACTTTCTTCTTC	CATSRDQWSGSTFFF
TRBV28	TRBJ1-2	15	TRBD1	TGTGCCAGCAGCCGCGACAGGGGGAAAGACTATGGCTACACCTTC	CASSRDRGKDYGYTF
TRBV28	TRBJ2-7	11	-	TGTGCCAGCATCTTAGGAGAAGAGCAGTACTTC	CASILGEEQYF
TRBV7-9	TRBJ1-2	15	-	TGTGCCAGCACCGGAGGCTTGATACTAAACTATGGCTACACCTTC	CASTGGLILNYGYTF
TRBV28	TRBJ2-7	12	-	TGTGCCAGCAAGCAGGGTCCCTACGAGCAGTACTTC	CASKQGPYEQYF